This T cell receptor beta chain derives from a study of blood T cell repertoires in COVID-19. The method was immunoSEQ multiplex PCR; TCRdb's version includes in-frame clones alone and lacks a portion of them. The sample lists about 230,000 clones, 65% to 85% seen once, with around 8% in the top ten. Deletions cut 8 bases from V and 0 bases from J, with 5 bases between. The CDR3 sequence is 13 residues long. Germline loops: CDR1 KGHSY, CDR2 FQNENV. The chain joins TRBV16 to TRBJ1-6; D not resolved. Sample: peripheral blood. This TCR was sampled from a woman of 80 years or more with acute or convalescent COVID-19. As DNA, the CDR3 is TGTGCCAGCGCGTACTCCTATAATTCACCCCTCCACTTT. Its protein product is CASAYSYNSPLHF.